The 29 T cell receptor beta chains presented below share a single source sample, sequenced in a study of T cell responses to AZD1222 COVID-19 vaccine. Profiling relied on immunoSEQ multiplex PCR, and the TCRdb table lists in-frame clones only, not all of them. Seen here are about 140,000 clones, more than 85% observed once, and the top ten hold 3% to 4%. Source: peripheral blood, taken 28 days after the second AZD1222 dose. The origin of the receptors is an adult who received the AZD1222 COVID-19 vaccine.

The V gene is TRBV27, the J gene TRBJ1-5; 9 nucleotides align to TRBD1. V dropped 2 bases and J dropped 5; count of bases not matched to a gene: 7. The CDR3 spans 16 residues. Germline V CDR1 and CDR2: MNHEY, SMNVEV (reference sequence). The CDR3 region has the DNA TGTGCCAGCAGTTTAAAGGCCCGGACAGGGGATCAGCCCCAGCATTTT. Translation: CASSLKARTGDQPQHF.

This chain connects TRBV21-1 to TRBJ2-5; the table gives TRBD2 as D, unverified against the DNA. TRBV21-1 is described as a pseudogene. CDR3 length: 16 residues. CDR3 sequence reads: CASSMTASGRGETQYF. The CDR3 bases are TGTGCCAGCAGCATGACCGCTAGCGGCCGGGGAGAGACCCAGTACTTC.

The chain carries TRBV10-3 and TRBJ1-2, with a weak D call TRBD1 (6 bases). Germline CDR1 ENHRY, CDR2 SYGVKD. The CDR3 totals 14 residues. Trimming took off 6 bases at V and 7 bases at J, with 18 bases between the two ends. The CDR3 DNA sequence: TGTGCCATCAGGGCGCAGGGGAAGTCAGCTGGCTACACCTTC. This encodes CAIRAQGKSAGYTF.

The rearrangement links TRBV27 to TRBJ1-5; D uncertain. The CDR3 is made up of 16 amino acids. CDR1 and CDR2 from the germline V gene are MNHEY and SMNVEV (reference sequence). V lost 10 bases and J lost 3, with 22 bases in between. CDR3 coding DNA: TGTGCCACCCGTCCTCTCGGTTCGGGAAACAATCAGCCCCAGCATTTT. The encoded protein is CATRPLGSGNNQPQHF.

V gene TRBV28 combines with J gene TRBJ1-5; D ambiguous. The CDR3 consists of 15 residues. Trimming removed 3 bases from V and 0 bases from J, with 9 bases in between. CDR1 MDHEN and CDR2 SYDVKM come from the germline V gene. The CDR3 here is CASSLARPSNQPQHF. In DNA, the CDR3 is TGTGCCAGCAGTTTGGCTAGGCCTAGCAATCAGCCCCAGCATTTT. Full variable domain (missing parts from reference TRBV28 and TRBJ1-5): DVKVTQSSRYLVKRTGEKVFLECVQDMDHENMFWYRQDPGLGLRLIYFSYDVKMKEKGDIPEGYSVSREKKERFSLILESASTNQTSMYLCASSLARPSNQPQHFGDGTRLSIL.

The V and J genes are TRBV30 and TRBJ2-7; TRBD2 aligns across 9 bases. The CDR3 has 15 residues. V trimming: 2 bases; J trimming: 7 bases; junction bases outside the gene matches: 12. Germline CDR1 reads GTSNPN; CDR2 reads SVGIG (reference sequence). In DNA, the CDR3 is TGTGCCTGGAGTCGGCTCGCGGGAGGGGGTGAAGAGCAGTACTTC. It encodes CAWSRLAGGGEEQYF.

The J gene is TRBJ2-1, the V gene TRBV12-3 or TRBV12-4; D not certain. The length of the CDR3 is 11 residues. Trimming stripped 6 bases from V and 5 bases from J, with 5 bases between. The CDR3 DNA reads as TGTGCCAGCAGCTACAACAATGAGCAGTTCTTC. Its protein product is CASSYNNEQFF.

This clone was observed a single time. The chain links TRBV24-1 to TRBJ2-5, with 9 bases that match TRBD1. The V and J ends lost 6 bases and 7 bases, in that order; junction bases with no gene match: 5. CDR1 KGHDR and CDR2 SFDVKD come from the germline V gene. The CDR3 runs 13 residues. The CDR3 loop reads CATSPGQGGTQYF. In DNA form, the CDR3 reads TGTGCCACCAGTCCGGGACAGGGAGGGACCCAGTACTTC.

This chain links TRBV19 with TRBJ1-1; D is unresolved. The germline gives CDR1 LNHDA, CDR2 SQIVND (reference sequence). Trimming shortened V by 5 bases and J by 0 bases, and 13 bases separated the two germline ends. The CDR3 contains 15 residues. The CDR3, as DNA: TGTGCCAGTAGTGCTCAGGACGGTGTGAACACTGAAGCTTTCTTT. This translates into CASSAQDGVNTEAFF.

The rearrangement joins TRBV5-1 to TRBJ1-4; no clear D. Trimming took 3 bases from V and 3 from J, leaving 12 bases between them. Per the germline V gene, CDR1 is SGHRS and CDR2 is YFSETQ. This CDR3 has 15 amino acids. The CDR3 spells CASSSLAGSNEKLFF. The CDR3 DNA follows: TGCGCCAGCAGCTCCCTTGCGGGCTCTAATGAAAAACTGTTTTTT.

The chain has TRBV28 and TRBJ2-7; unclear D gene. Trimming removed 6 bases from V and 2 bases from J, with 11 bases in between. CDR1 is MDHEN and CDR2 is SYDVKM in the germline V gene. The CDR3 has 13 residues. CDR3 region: CASSPPGTYEQYF. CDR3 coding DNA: TGTGCCAGCAGCCCGCCTGGTACCTACGAGCAGTACTTC.

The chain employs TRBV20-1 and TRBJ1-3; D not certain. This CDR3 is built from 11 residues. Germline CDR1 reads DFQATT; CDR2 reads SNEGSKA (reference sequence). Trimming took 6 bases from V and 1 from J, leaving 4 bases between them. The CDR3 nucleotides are TGCAGTGCGACATCTGGAAACACCATATATTTT. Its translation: CSATSGNTIYF.

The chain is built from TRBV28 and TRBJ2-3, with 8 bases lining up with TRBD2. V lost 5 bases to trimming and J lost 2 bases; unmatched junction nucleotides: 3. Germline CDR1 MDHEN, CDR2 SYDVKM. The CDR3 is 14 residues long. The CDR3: CASSPSGYTDTQYF. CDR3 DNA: TGTGCCAGCAGTCCTAGCGGGTACACAGATACGCAGTATTTT.

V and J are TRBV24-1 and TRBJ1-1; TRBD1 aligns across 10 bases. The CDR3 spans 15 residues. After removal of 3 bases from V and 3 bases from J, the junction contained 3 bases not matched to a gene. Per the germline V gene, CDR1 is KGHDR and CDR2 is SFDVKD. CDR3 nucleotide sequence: TGTGCCACCAGTGATCGGACAGGGGGTTACACTGAAGCTTTCTTT. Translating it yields CATSDRTGGYTEAFF.

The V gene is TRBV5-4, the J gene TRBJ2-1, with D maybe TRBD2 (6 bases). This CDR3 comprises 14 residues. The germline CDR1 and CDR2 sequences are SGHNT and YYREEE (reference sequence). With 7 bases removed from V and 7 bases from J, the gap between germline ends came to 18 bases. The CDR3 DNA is TGTGCCAGCGGATCGGAGAGGGGAGGAAATGAGCAGTTCTTC. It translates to CASGSERGGNEQFF.

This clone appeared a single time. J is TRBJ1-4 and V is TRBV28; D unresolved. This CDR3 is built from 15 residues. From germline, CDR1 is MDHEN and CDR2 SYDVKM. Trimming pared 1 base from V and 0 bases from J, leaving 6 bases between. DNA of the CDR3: TGTGCCAGCAGTTTATCTGGGACAACTAATGAAAAACTGTTTTTT. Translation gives CASSLSGTTNEKLFF.

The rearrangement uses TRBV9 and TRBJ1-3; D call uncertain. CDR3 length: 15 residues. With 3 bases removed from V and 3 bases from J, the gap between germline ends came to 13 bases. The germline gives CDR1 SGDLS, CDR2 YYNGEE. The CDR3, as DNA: TGTGCCAGCAGCGCCACTATGGGGTATGGAAACACCATATATTTT. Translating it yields CASSATMGYGNTIYF. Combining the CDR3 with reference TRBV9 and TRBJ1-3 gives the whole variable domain DSGVTQTPKHLITATGQRVTLRCSPRSGDLSVYWYQQSLDQGLQFLIQYYNGEERAKGNILERFSAQQFPDLHSELNLSSLELGDSALYFCASSATMGYGNTIYFGEGSWLTVV.

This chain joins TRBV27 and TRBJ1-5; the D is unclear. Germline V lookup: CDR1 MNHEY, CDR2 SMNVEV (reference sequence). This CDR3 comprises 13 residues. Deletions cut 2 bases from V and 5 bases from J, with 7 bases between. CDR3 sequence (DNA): TGTGCCAGCAGTTTAAACTCCGATCAGCCCCAGCATTTT. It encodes CASSLNSDQPQHF.

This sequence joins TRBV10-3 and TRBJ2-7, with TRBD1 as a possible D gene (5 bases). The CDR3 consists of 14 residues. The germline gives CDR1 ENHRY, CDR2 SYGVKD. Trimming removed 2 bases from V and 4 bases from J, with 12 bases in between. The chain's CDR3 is CAISEGPRAYEQYF. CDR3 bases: TGTGCCATCAGTGAGGGTCCCAGGGCTTACGAGCAGTACTTC.

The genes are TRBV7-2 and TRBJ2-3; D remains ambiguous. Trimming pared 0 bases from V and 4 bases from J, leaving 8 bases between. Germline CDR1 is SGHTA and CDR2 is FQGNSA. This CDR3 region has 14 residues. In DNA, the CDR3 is TGTGCCAGCAGCTTAGCGTTATCTCCAGATACGCAGTATTTT. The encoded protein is CASSLALSPDTQYF.

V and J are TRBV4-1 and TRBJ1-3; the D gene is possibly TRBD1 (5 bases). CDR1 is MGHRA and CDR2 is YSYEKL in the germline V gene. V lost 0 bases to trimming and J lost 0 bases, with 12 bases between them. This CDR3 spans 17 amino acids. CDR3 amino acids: CASSQEGVARSGNTIYF. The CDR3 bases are TGCGCCAGCAGCCAAGAGGGGGTCGCTCGCTCTGGAAACACCATATATTTT.

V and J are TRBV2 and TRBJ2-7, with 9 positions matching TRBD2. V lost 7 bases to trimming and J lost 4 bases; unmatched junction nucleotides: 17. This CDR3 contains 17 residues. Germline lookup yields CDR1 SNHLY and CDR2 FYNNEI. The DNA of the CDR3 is TGTGCCAGCAAGGGACTAGCAAATAAACCGGGGGGTTACGAGCAGTACTTC. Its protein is CASKGLANKPGGYEQYF.

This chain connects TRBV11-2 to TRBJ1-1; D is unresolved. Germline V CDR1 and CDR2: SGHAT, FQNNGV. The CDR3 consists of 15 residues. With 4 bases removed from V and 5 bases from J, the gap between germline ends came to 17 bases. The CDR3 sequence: CASSSIGQGRTEAFF. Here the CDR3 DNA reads TGTGCCAGCAGCTCCATAGGGCAAGGGCGAACTGAAGCTTTCTTT. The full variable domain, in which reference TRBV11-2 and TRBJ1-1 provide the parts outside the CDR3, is EAGVAQSPRYKIIEKRQSVAFWCNPISGHATLYWYQQILGQGPKLLIQFQNNGVVDDSQLPKDRFSAERLKGVDSTLKIQPAKLEDSAVYLCASSSIGQGRTEAFFGQGTRLTVV.

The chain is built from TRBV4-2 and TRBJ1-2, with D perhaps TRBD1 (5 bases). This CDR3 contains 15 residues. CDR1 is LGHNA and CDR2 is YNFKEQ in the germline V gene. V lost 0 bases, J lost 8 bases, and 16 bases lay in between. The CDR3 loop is CASSQDNKRGAGYTF. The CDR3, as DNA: TGTGCCAGCAGCCAAGATAACAAGAGGGGCGCAGGCTACACCTTC.

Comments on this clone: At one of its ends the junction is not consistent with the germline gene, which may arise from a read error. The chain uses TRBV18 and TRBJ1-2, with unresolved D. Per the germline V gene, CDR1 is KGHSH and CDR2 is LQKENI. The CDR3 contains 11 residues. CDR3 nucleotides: TGTGCCAGCTCACCACAGAGCAGAAAAATCTTC. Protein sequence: CASSPQSRKIF.

DNA for the CDR3: TGTGCCAGCAGTCCCCCGGTTCCCCACGGGAACACTGAAGCTTTCTTT. Translation gives CASSPPVPHGNTEAFF. The gene calls are TRBV28 and TRBJ1-1; D is uncertain. The germline V and J ends were trimmed by 5 bases and 1 base, with 17 bases remaining between them. The CDR3 is 16 residues long. CDR1 MDHEN and CDR2 SYDVKM come from the germline V gene.

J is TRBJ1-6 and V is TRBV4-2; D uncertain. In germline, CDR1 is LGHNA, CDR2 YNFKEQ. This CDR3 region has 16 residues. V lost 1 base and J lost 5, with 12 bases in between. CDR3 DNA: TGTGCCAGCAGCCAAGTACCGGGAAGCCATAATTCACCCCTCCACTTT. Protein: CASSQVPGSHNSPLHF.

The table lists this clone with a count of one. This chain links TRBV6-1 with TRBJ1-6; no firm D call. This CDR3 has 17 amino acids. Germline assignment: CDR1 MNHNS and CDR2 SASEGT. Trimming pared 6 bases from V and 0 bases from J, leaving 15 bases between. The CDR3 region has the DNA TGTGCCAGCAGAGAATCCCTCATGAGCTCCTATAATTCACCCCTCCACTTT. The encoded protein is CASRESLMSSYNSPLHF.

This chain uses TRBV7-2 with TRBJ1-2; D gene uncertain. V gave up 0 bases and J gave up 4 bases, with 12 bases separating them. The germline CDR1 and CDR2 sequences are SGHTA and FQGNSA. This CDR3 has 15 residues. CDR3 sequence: CASSLAGSGFYGYTF. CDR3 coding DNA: TGTGCCAGCAGCTTAGCAGGCTCAGGTTTCTATGGCTACACCTTC. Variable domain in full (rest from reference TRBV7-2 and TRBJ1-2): GAGVSQSPSNKVTEKGKDVELRCDPISGHTALYWYRQSLGQGLEFLIYFQGNSAPDKSGLPSDRFSAERTGGSVSTLTIQRTQQEDSAVYLCASSLAGSGFYGYTFGSGTRLTVV.